This TCR beta chain is from a study of cytomegalovirus exposure and HLA in healthy donors. With 60 Vbeta and 13 Jbeta primers, the PCR was carried out. Sequencing used immunoSEQ multiplex PCR; TCRdb keeps in-frame clones, though not all of them. In the table there are about 170,000 clones, 70% to 90% of which are singletons. The sample was PBMCs. The receptor was isolated from a man aged 25-40 years in good health and CMV-seropositive.

As DNA, the CDR3 is TGTGCCAGCAGCTCCCACCCGCGGGAGACCCAGTACTTC. Translating it yields CASSSHPRETQYF. The V gene is TRBV7-3, the J gene TRBJ2-5; D gene unclear. The CDR3 contains 13 residues. The germline V gene has CDR1 SGHTA and CDR2 FQGTGA. V was trimmed by 4 bases and J by 5 bases, leaving 11 bases between them.